Below, one TCR beta chain is given with its context. Its antigen is unidentified. This entry comes from a study of cytomegalovirus exposure and HLA in healthy donors. Across the study: An early release of data contained some 80 million unique TCRs, which came from HLA-typed donors.

The PCR made use of 60 Vbeta and 13 Jbeta primers. Sequenced by immunoSEQ multiplex PCR; TCRdb stores in-frame clones only, minus some. This table holds about 68,000 clones, about 81% found once. The study, taken as a whole, reports: A few of the chains that were CMV-associated were confirmed in vitro to be specific for CMV antigens. Later on, an analysis showed TCR association rates differing by HLA locus, with DRB1 the most and HLA-C the fewest.

V was pared by 1 base and J by 2 bases, with 4 bases between. There are 13 residues in the CDR3. Germline V lookup: CDR1 PRHDT, CDR2 FYEKMQ (reference sequence). The V call is TRBV13, the J call TRBJ2-3; D gene ambiguous. The receptor was isolated from a human donor in good health. Sequenced input: PBMCs. Here the CDR3 reads CASSLDSTDTQYF. The CDR3 DNA is TGTGCCAGCAGCTTAGACTCCACAGATACGCAGTATTTT.